The 6 T cell receptor beta chains reported below all come from one sample, sequenced in a study of blood T cell repertoires in COVID-19. The repertoire was sequenced with immunoSEQ multiplex PCR; TCRdb's copy has only in-frame clones and lacks some. The table shows a few hundred thousand clones, with about four fifths occurring only once. The sequenced material came from peripheral blood. The source of these receptors is a person between 65 and 79 years old with COVID-19, enrolled during active disease.

This clone has just a few counts. CDR3: CASSQFSPGGYEQYF. CDR3 bases: TGCGCCAGCAGTCAATTCAGTCCGGGCGGGTACGAGCAGTACTTC. The chain carries TRBV23-1 and TRBJ2-7; perhaps TRBD2 as D (5 bases). TRBV23-1 is given ORF status, its function remaining uncertain. The CDR3 extends over 15 amino acids. Trimming shortened V by 1 base and J by 4 bases, and 14 bases separated the two germline ends.

A few counts support this clone. V and J are TRBV4-2 and TRBJ2-5; D possibly corresponds to TRBD2 (7 bases). V lost 2 bases to trimming and J lost 5 bases, with 15 bases between them. This CDR3 has 15 residues. CDR1 LGHNA and CDR2 YNFKEQ come from the germline V gene. Here the CDR3 reads CASSQRGGIRETQYF. The CDR3 DNA reads TGTGCCAGCAGCCAAAGGGGGGGGATCCGGGAGACCCAGTACTTC.

This sequence joins TRBV7-8 and TRBJ1-4; maybe TRBD1 (5 bases). This CDR3 has 16 amino acids. Germline CDR1 reads SGHVS; CDR2 reads FQNEAQ. V lost 5 bases and J lost 7, with 20 bases in between. The CDR3 DNA is TGTGCCAGCAGCCCTATCGCTCAGGGAATCGGTGAAAAACTGTTTTTT. Its translation: CASSPIAQGIGEKLFF.

The CDR3 is CASSVGQEDSETQYF. The CDR3 bases are TGTGCCAGCAGCGTAGGACAGGAAGATAGCGAGACCCAGTACTTC. The rearrangement joins TRBV9 to TRBJ2-5; D is possibly TRBD1 (6 bases). The CDR3 is 15 residues long. Trimming removed 0 bases at V and 5 bases at J, with 14 bases between. The germline V gene has CDR1 SGDLS and CDR2 YYNGEE.

V gene TRBV5-1 combines with J gene TRBJ2-1; 8 bases map to TRBD2. Losses at the gene ends were 5 bases for V and 2 bases for J; bases not matched to a gene: 3. From germline, CDR1 is SGHRS and CDR2 YFSETQ. This CDR3 region has 14 residues. The DNA of the CDR3 is TGCGCCAGCAGATCCGGGGGGGCCTACAATGAGCAGTTCTTC. It encodes CASRSGGAYNEQFF.

The chain is built from TRBV11-2 and TRBJ2-5; tentatively, D is TRBD1 (5 bases). CDR1 is SGHAT and CDR2 is FQNNGV in the germline V gene. The CDR3 has 14 amino acids. The V gene lost 2 bases and the J gene lost 0 bases, with 7 bases spanning the gap. The CDR3 loop is CASSLQTDQETQYF. The CDR3 coding sequence is TGTGCCAGCAGCTTACAGACAGACCAAGAGACCCAGTACTTC.